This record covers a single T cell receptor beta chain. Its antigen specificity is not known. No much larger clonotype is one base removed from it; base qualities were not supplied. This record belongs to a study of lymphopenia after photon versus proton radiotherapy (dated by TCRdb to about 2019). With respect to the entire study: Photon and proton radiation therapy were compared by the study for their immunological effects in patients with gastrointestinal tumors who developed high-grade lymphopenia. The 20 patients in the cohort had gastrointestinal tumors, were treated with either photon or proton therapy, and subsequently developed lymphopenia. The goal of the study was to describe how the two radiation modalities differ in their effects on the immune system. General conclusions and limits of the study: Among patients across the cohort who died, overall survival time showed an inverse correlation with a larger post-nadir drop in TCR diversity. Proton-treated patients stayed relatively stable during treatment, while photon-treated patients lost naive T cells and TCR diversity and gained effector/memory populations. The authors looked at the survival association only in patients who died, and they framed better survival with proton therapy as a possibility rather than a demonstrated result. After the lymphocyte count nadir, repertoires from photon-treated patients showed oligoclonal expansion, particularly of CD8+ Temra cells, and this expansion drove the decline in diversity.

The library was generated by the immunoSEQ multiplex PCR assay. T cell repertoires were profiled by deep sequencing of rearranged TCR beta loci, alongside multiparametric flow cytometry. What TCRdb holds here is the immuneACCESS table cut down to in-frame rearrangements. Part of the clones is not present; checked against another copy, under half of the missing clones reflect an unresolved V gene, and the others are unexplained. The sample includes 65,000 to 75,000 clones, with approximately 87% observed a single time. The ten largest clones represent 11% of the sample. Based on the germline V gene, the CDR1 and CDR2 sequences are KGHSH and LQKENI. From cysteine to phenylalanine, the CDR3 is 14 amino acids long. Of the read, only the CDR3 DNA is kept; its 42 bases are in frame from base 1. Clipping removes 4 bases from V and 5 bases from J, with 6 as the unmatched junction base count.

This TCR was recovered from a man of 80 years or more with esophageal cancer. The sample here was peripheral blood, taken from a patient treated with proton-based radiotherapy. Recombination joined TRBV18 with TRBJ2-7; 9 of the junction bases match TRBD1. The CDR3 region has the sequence CASSLSGQGDEQYF. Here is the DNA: TGTGCCAGCTCACTTTCGGGACAGGGAGACGAGCAGTACTTC. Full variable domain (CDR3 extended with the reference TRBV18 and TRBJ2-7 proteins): NAGVMQNPRHLVRRRGQEARLRCSPMKGHSHVYWYRQLPEEGLKFMVYLQKENIIDESGMPKERFSAEFPKEGPSILRIQQVVRGDSAAYFCASSLSGQGDEQYFGPGTRLTVT.